The 22 T cell receptor beta chains in this list originate from one sample, sequenced in a study of shared clonotypes between healthy human individuals. Using immunoSEQ multiplex PCR, the repertoire was profiled, and TCRdb retains in-frame clones only, with some absent. This table holds over a million clones, about 74% found once. Sequenced: memory CD4+ T cells sorted from blood. Described subset: CD45RA-negative fraction. The receptor set was obtained from a man aged 18 to 35 in good health.

The chain combines TRBV10-3 with TRBJ2-7; D is perhaps TRBD2 (6 bases). V shed 6 bases and J shed 5 bases, with 20 bases lying between them. The CDR3 length is 15 residues. Germline CDR1 is ENHRY and CDR2 is SYGVKD. The CDR3 spells CAIRKDEVGTDEQYF. In DNA, the CDR3 is TGTGCCATCAGGAAGGACGAAGTAGGGACTGACGAGCAGTACTTC.

This clone is a singleton in its sample. This chain links TRBV7-2 with TRBJ1-4; D is unclear. V was pared by 1 base and J by 5 bases, with 14 bases between. The CDR3 totals 16 residues. Germline CDR1 is SGHTA and CDR2 is FQGNSA. CDR3 sequence (DNA): TGTGCCAGCAGCTTAGGTGGCATTAAGCGCAATGAAAAACTGTTTTTT. This translates into CASSLGGIKRNEKLFF.

This clone was observed a handful of times. The chain carries TRBV30 and TRBJ2-3, with 7 nucleotides matching TRBD1. This CDR3 spans 15 amino acids. J lost 2 bases, V lost 0 bases, and 5 bases had no gene match. Per the germline V gene, CDR1 is GTSNPN and CDR2 is SVGIG (reference sequence). CDR3 residues: CAWSVGDSNTDTQYF. The CDR3 coding sequence is TGTGCCTGGAGTGTAGGGGACAGCAACACAGATACGCAGTATTTT.

This clone has a count of ten or more. This sequence joins TRBV10-3 and TRBJ2-3; D possibly corresponds to TRBD1 (5 bases). The CDR3 contains 15 residues. The V gene's germline CDR1 is ENHRY and CDR2 SYGVKD. The V end lost 2 bases, the J end lost 3 bases, and 12 bases lay between the germline ends. This CDR3 reads CAISEGRVRTDTQYF. CDR3 in DNA: TGTGCCATCAGTGAGGGCAGGGTAAGGACAGATACGCAGTATTTT.

This clone appeared once. The chain joins TRBV10-2 to TRBJ1-2; D ambiguous. Germline V CDR1 and CDR2: WSHSY, SAAADI. The CDR3 runs to 14 residues. Trimming stripped 0 bases from V and 8 bases from J, with 13 bases between. Here the CDR3 reads CASSESGPPGGYTF. CDR3 nucleotide sequence: TGCGCCAGCAGTGAGTCTGGGCCTCCGGGAGGCTACACCTTC.

The J gene is TRBJ2-7, the V gene TRBV7-2, with unresolved D. The length of the CDR3 is 16 residues. Per the germline V gene, CDR1 is SGHTA and CDR2 is FQGNSA. The V and J ends lost 5 bases and 5 bases respectively, with 22 bases between them. Here the CDR3 DNA reads TGTGCCAGCAGCCCGGACGCTTCCTGGCTCCCTAACGAGCAGTACTTC. Its translation is CASSPDASWLPNEQYF.

V is TRBV28 and J is TRBJ1-1; maybe TRBD1 (5 bases). Germline CDR1 is MDHEN and CDR2 is SYDVKM. The CDR3 runs to 13 residues. V shed 2 bases and J shed 7 bases, with 11 bases lying between them. In nucleotides, the CDR3 is TGTGCCAGCAGTTTAACGGGGGTAGGTGAAGCTTTCTTT. Amino acid sequence: CASSLTGVGEAFF.

This clone has a handful of counts. The chain recombines TRBV6-1 with TRBJ1-1; D might be TRBD1 (5 bases). This CDR3 comprises 13 residues. V lost 0 bases and J lost 6, with 8 bases in between. The germline gives CDR1 MNHNS, CDR2 SASEGT. CDR3 protein: CASSEAARAEAFF. The CDR3 DNA reads as TGTGCCAGCAGTGAAGCCGCCAGGGCTGAAGCTTTCTTT.

V gene TRBV5-6 combines with J gene TRBJ2-5; D is possibly TRBD1 (5 bases). The germline V gene has CDR1 SGHDT and CDR2 YYEEEE. V lost 6 bases and J 1 base, leaving 13 bases between the germline ends. The CDR3 is made up of 14 amino acids. DNA for the CDR3: TGTGCCAGCACCGGTTCAGGGCGCCAAGAGACCCAGTACTTC. This translates into CASTGSGRQETQYF.

The rearrangement links TRBV7-2 to TRBJ2-3; D gene ambiguous. The CDR3 has 13 residues. The V gene lost 1 base and the J gene lost 8 bases, with 10 bases spanning the gap. Germline V gives CDR1 SGHTA, CDR2 FQGNSA. The CDR3 loop reads CASSLDRWGTQYF. CDR3 DNA: TGTGCCAGCAGCTTAGATCGGTGGGGTACGCAGTATTTT.

This clone has more than one count but fewer than ten. V and J are TRBV10-3 and TRBJ1-1, with TRBD1 as a possible D gene (5 bases). Trimming took 10 bases from V and 4 from J, leaving 13 bases between them. Germline V lookup: CDR1 ENHRY, CDR2 SYGVKD. The CDR3 loop spans 12 amino acids. The CDR3 here is CATRGGATEAFF. As DNA, the CDR3 is TGTGCCACCCGCGGCGGGGCCACTGAAGCTTTCTTT.

J is TRBJ2-7 and V is TRBV23-1; D gene uncertain. TRBV23-1 counts as an open reading frame of uncertain function. The CDR3 is 16 residues long. V was clipped by 6 bases and J by 2 bases, with 20 bases between them. CDR3 DNA: TGCGCCAGCAGAGTTCTAAGGGAAGGCAAGACCTACGAGCAGTACTTC. Translation gives CASRVLREGKTYEQYF.

This clone was recorded once. The chain is built from TRBV6-5 and TRBJ2-3; D possibly matches TRBD1 or TRBD2 (7 bases each). Germline V gene sequence: CDR1 MNHEY, CDR2 SVGAGI. The CDR3 runs 14 residues. The V and J ends lost 6 bases and 6 bases respectively, with 16 bases between them. CDR3 DNA: TGTGCCAGCAGCCCAGGGGGGGGGAGGGATACGCAGTATTTT. Protein sequence: CASSPGGGRDTQYF.

Note on this clone: At the DNA level, this CDR3 is encoded by other sequences in the same sample as well. The rearrangement uses TRBV11-3 and TRBJ2-2; D remains ambiguous. Germline V gene lookup returns CDR1 SGHNT and CDR2 YENEEA. V lost 2 bases to trimming and J lost 0 bases, with 4 bases between them. This CDR3 is 14 amino acids long. The CDR3 loop reads CASSLTANTGELFF. CDR3 in DNA: TGTGCCAGCAGCTTAACTGCGAACACCGGGGAGCTGTTTTTT.

In this sample, this clone turned up once. The rearrangement links TRBV6-5 to TRBJ1-1, with D perhaps TRBD1 (5 bases). The length of the CDR3 is 14 residues. Germline V gene lookup returns CDR1 MNHEY and CDR2 SVGAGI. Trimming removed 5 bases from V and 1 base from J, with 11 bases in between. The DNA of the CDR3 is TGTGCCAGCAGTACCCCTAGGGGGAACACTGAAGCTTTCTTT. Amino acid sequence: CASSTPRGNTEAFF.

This chain joins TRBV5-6 and TRBJ2-6, with a possible D match to TRBD1 (6 bases). Trimming pared 3 bases from V and 5 bases from J, leaving 21 bases between. CDR3 size: 18 residues. CDR1 SGHDT and CDR2 YYEEEE come from the germline V gene. The DNA of the CDR3 is TGTGCCAGCAGCTCGAGAATTACAGGGATCATATGGGCCAACGTCCTGACTTTC. Translation: CASSSRITGIIWANVLTF.

This CDR3 is CASSFQDEQFF. The DNA of the CDR3 is TGTGCCAGCAGCTTCCAGGATGAGCAGTTCTTC. The chain combines TRBV11-2 with TRBJ2-1; D is uncertain. The germline V and J ends were trimmed by 3 bases and 8 bases, with 5 bases remaining between them. This CDR3 comprises 11 residues. Germline CDR1 and CDR2: SGHAT and FQNNGV.

V gene TRBV18 combines with J gene TRBJ1-5; D is ambiguous. Germline V gives CDR1 KGHSH, CDR2 LQKENI. V was cut by 4 bases and J by 3 bases, with 13 bases left in between. The CDR3 contains 15 residues. This CDR3 is CASSRENSFNQPQHF. The CDR3, as DNA: TGTGCCAGCTCACGGGAAAACAGTTTCAATCAGCCCCAGCATTTT.

The chain recombines TRBV27 with TRBJ2-4; TRBD2 might be the D (6 bases). Trimming removed 5 bases at V and 6 bases at J, with 17 bases between. Germline V gene lookup returns CDR1 MNHEY and CDR2 SMNVEV (reference sequence). The CDR3 length is 15 residues. The CDR3 is CASSGVVGGANIQYF. The CDR3, as DNA: TGTGCCAGCAGTGGGGTAGTTGGAGGGGCAAACATTCAGTACTTC.

The chain employs TRBV27 and TRBJ2-7, with D uncertain. The CDR3 runs 13 residues. The germline V gene encodes CDR1 MNHEY and CDR2 SMNVEV (reference sequence). Trimming removed 6 bases at V and 8 bases at J, with 17 bases between. The CDR3 sequence: CASSISRGPQQYF. The CDR3 DNA is TGTGCCAGCAGCATCTCACGAGGACCACAGCAGTACTTC.

This clone was observed many times. The chain is built from TRBV10-3 and TRBJ2-3; 9 nucleotides align to TRBD2. CDR3 size: 13 residues. The V gene end was trimmed by 10 bases and the J gene end by 2 bases; junction bases not matched to a gene: 4. Germline loops: CDR1 ENHRY, CDR2 SYGVKD. DNA for the CDR3: TGTGCCACCCTAGCGGGGTTCACAGATACGCAGTATTTT. Residues: CATLAGFTDTQYF.

The V and J genes are TRBV2 and TRBJ2-3, with D perhaps matching TRBD2 (5 bases). Trimming shortened V by 6 bases and J by 0 bases, and 10 bases separated the two germline ends. The length of the CDR3 is 14 residues. Germline loops: CDR1 SNHLY, CDR2 FYNNEI. The CDR3 bases are TGTGCCAGCAGGCAAGCGGTTAGCACAGATACGCAGTATTTT. The encoded protein is CASRQAVSTDTQYF.